This T cell receptor (beta chain) came from a study of persistence of HIV-infected CD4 T cells. Study information: Suppressive ART had lasted a median of roughly eight years. Up to about 180 mL blood was drawn at multiple time points; two donors had single-time leukapheresis.

Sequencing used immunoSEQ version 4 in survey mode. Genomic DNA was diluted to 9 to 10 ng/uL, up to roughly 1 ug per sample. Clones were read by immunoSEQ multiplex PCR, and TCRdb kept only the in-frame ones, dropping some. Among some 40,000 clones listed, over 75% were seen once. General study findings and limits: Antigen-responding cells were enriched for degenerate expanded CDR3beta sequences.

Turning to this clone: Its antigen is still unknown.

An overlapping HIV-1 Gag peptide pool stimulated these cells at roughly 0.97 ug/peptide/mL. Sorted nonresponding memory CD4+ T cells were CD40L-negative, CD69-negative, CD45RO-high. Per the germline V gene, CDR1 is MNHNS and CDR2 is SASEGT. The CDR3 length is 12 residues. V lost 2 bases, J lost 4 bases, and 5 bases lay in between. The rearrangement uses TRBV6-1 and TRBJ1-2; D is unresolved. This receptor was identified in an adult with HIV. The donor label of this sample is uncertain. The material sequenced was cultured CD4+ T cells from PBMCs, taken from a patient who received antiretroviral therapy. CDR3 region: CASSEMGYGYTF. CDR3 nucleotide sequence: TGTGCCAGCAGTGAAATGGGCTATGGCTACACCTTC.